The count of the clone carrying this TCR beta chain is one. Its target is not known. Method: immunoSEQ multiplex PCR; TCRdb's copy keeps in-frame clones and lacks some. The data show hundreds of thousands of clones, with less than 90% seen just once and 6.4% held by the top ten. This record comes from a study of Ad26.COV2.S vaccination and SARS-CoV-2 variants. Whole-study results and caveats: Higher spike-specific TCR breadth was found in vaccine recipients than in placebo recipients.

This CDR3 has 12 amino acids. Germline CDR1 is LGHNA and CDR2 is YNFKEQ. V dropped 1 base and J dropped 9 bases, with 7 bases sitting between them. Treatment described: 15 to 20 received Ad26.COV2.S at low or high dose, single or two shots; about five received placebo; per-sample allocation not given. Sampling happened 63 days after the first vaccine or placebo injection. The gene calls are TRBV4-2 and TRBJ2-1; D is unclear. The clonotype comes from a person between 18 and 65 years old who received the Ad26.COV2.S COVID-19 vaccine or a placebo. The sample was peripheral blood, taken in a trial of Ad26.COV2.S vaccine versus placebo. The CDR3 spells CASSQVQAEQFF. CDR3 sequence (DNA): TGTGCCAGCAGCCAAGTCCAGGCTGAGCAGTTCTTC.